These T cell receptor beta chains were read from a single sample in a study of tumor-infiltrating lymphocytes in primary liver carcinoma. TCRdb recomputed calls from the multiplex PCR reads with MiXCR, one row per CDR3 protein. The sample contains fewer than 200,000 distinct CDR3 sequences, around 85% of which appear only once. The specimen sequenced was tumor tissue from primary liver carcinoma. These TCRs come from a man aged 35 to 55 with primary liver carcinoma and hepatitis B virus infection. CDR3s include the opening cysteine and the closing phenylalanine or tryptophan. D genes are given only for firm matches.

V gene,D gene,CDR3 protein
TRBV20-1,TRBD2,CSAHTSGRADEQYF
TRBV6-1,TRBD1,CASSDRDDQPQHF
TRBV6-6,NA,CARFRDTLSYEQYF
TRBV6-2/TRBV6-3,TRBD2,CASGYTIAGGLEYF
TRBV11-2,NA,CASSSNRFSFEQYF
TRBV29-1,TRBD1,CSAGQTYEQHF
TRBV6-1,TRBD1,CASSEAGGMYNEQFF
TRBV5-1,TRBD2,CASSYGGSGIRANEQFF
TRBV6-1,NA,CASSEESSSAGDTQYF
TRBV6-1,NA,CACISILGGTQHF
TRBV6-5,TRBD2,CASRSPATSGYEQYF
TRBV6-6,NA,CASGQIDTEASF
TRBV12-3/TRBV12-4,TRBD1,CANIARTGMDYGYTF
TRBV11-1,NA,CASSLMVGDVQYF
TRBV5-1,TRBD2,CASSVGTIGSPEQYF